This T cell receptor (beta chain) comes out of a study of blood T cell repertoires in COVID-19. Background on the study: COVID-19 samples, acute and convalescent, were from the United States, Italy and Spain.

Germline CDR1 reads DFQATT; CDR2 reads SNEGSKA (reference sequence). The V gene lost 3 bases and the J gene lost 6 bases, with 9 bases spanning the gap. This CDR3 has 13 amino acids. In the original processing: By means of reference gene primer amplification, nucleated cell counts were estimated. The repertoire was sequenced with immunoSEQ multiplex PCR; TCRdb's copy has only in-frame clones and lacks some. V, J and clone size were drawn from that table, and D and trimming were deduced from the DNA. The sample lists 130,000 to 150,000 clones, 65% to 80% occurring once. The sample was peripheral blood. V is TRBV20-1 and J is TRBJ1-6, with D unresolved. This clonotype was obtained from a woman aged 60 to 75 with acute or convalescent COVID-19. The CDR3 is CSASPGGNSPLHF. CDR3 DNA sequence: TGCAGTGCTAGTCCAGGAGGTAATTCACCCCTCCACTTT.